The present T cell receptor (beta chain) was sequenced within a study of long-term antiretroviral therapy in people with HIV. In regard to this clone: Its antigen remains unidentified.

A v3.0 immunoSEQ assay was performed at survey level. Repertoires were generated with immunoSEQ multiplex PCR, while TCRdb's copy carries only in-frame clones and drops some. There are some 28,000 clones in the sample; roughly 78% occur only once, and about 9.3% lies in the top ten. Germline CDR1 is SGHDT and CDR2 is YYEEEE. V was trimmed by 4 bases and J by 4 bases, leaving 5 bases between them. The CDR3 extends over 12 amino acids. Study-level findings and limits: Clones with expansion before ART led the repertoire at all time points.

Material: unsorted PBMCs, obtained 1.5 years before starting antiretroviral therapy. This chain joins TRBV5-6 and TRBJ2-2, with unresolved D. The sequence derives from a man aged 18-30 years with HIV. The CDR3: CASSPFTGELFF. The CDR3 nucleotides are TGTGCCAGCAGCCCATTCACCGGGGAGCTGTTTTTT.